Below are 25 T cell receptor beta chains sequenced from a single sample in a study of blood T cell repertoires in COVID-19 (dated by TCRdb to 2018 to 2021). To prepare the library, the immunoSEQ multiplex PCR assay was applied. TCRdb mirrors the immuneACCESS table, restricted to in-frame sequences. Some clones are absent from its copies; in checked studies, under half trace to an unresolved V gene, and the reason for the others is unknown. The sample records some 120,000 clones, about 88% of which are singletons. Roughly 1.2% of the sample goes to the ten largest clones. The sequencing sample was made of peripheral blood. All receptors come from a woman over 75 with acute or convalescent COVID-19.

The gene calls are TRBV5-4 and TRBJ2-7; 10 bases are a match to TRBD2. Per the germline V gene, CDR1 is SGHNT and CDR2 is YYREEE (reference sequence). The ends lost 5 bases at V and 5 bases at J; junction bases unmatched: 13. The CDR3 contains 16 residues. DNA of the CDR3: TGTGCCAGCAGTGCAGGAGCCGGGACTAGCGTCCACGAGCAGTACTTC. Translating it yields CASSAGAGTSVHEQYF.

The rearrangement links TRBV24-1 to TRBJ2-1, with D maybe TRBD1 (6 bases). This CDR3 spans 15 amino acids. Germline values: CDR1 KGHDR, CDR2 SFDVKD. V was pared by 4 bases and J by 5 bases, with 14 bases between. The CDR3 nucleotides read TGTGCCACCAGTGAGGGCACAGGGCGACACAATGAGCAGTTCTTC. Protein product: CATSEGTGRHNEQFF.

The CDR3: CASSQAKGTGYGYTF. The CDR3 nucleotides are TGTGCCAGCAGCCAAGCCAAGGGCACAGGCTATGGCTACACCTTC. The V call is TRBV14, the J call TRBJ1-2, with D tentatively TRBD1 (5 bases). V gave up 1 base and J gave up 4 bases, with 13 bases separating them. This CDR3 region has 15 residues. Germline CDR1 and CDR2: SGHDN and FVKESK.

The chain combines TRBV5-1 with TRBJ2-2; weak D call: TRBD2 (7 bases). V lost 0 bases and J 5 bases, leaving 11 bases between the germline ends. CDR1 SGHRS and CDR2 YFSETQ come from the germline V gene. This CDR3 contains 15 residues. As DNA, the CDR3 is TGCGCCAGCAGCTTGGGCGGGGGCGCAACCGGGGAGCTGTTTTTT. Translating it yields CASSLGGGATGELFF.

Here the CDR3 reads CASSPPQGAIIGNTIYF. Here the CDR3 DNA reads TGTGCCAGCAGCCCCCCACAGGGGGCGATCATTGGAAACACCATATATTTT. The genes are TRBV7-2 and TRBJ1-3, with TRBD1 matching over 9 bases. With V trimmed by 5 bases and J by 3 bases, 11 bases remained unmatched. Germline CDR1 reads SGHTA; CDR2 reads FQGNSA. This CDR3 comprises 17 residues.

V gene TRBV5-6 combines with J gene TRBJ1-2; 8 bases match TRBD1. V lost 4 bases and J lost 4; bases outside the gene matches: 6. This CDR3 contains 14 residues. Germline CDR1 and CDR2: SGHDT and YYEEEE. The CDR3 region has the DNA TGTGCCAGCAGCCCTAGGACAGGGAGCTATGGCTACACCTTC. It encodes CASSPRTGSYGYTF.

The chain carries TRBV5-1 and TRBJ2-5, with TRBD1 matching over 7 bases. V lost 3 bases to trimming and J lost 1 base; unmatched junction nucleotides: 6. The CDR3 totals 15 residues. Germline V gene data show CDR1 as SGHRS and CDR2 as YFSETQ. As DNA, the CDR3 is TGCGCCAGCAGCTCTCGGTCAGGGGGCCAAGAGACCCAGTACTTC. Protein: CASSSRSGGQETQYF. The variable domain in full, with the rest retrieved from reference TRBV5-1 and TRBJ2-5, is KAGVTQTPRYLIKTRGQQVTLSCSPISGHRSVSWYQQTPGQGLQFLFEYFSETQRNKGNFPGRFSGRQFSNSRSEMNVSTLELGDSALYLCASSSRSGGQETQYFGPGTRLLVL.

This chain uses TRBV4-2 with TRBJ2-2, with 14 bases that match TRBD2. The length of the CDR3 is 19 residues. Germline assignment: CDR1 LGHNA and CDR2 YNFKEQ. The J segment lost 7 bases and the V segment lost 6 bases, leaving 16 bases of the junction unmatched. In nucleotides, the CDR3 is TGTGCCAGCAGGTTCGGGACTAGCGGGAGTTTCGGTTATGGCGGGGAGCTGTTTTTT. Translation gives CASRFGTSGSFGYGGELFF.

CDR3 sequence (DNA): TGTGCCAGCAGCCAACCAATTAGCGGGGGGCCCGACACCCAGTACTTC. It translates to CASSQPISGGPDTQYF. The chain is built from TRBV3-1 (or the pseudogene TRBV3-2) and TRBJ2-5, with 10 bases aligning to TRBD2. The CDR3 has 16 amino acids. From germline, CDR1 is LGHDT and CDR2 YNNKEL (reference sequence). V dropped 2 bases and J dropped 8; count of bases not matched to a gene: 11.

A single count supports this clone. For the CDR3, the DNA is TGCGCCAGCAGCCCGAACACAGGGAGCGGCTACACCTTC. Amino acid sequence: CASSPNTGSGYTF. The chain links TRBV5-1 to TRBJ1-2, with D possibly TRBD1 on 6 matching bases. CDR1 and CDR2 from the germline V gene are SGHRS and YFSETQ. The germline V and J ends were trimmed by 4 bases and 8 bases, with 15 bases remaining between them. This CDR3 has 13 residues.

CDR3 sequence reads: CTSSLEQGIVGKLFF. The CDR3 DNA sequence: TGCACCAGCAGCCTAGAACAGGGGATTGTTGGAAAACTGTTTTTT. This chain joins TRBV1 and TRBJ1-4; the tabulated D call, TRBD1, remains unverified against the DNA. TRBV1 is a pseudogene. The CDR3 loop spans 15 amino acids.

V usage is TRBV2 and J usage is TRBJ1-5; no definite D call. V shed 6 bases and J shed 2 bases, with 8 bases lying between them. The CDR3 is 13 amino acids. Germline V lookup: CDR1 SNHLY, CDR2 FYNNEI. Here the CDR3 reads CASSREGNQPQHF. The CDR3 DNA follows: TGTGCCAGCAGCCGGGAAGGCAATCAGCCCCAGCATTTT.

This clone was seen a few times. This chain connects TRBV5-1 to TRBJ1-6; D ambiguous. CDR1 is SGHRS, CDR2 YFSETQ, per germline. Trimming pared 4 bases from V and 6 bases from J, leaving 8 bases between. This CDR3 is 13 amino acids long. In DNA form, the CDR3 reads TGCGCCAGCAGCCCCGGTTCTAATTCACCCCTCCACTTT. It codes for CASSPGSNSPLHF. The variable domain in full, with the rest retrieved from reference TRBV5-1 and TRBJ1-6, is KAGVTQTPRYLIKTRGQQVTLSCSPISGHRSVSWYQQTPGQGLQFLFEYFSETQRNKGNFPGRFSGRQFSNSRSEMNVSTLELGDSALYLCASSPGSNSPLHFGNGTRLTVT.

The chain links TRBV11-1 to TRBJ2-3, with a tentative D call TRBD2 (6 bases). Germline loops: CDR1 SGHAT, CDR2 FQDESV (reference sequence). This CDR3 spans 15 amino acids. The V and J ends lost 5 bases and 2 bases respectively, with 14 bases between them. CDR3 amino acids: CASSRGLGSTDTQYF. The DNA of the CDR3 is TGTGCCAGCAGCCGGGGACTGGGGTCCACAGATACGCAGTATTTT.

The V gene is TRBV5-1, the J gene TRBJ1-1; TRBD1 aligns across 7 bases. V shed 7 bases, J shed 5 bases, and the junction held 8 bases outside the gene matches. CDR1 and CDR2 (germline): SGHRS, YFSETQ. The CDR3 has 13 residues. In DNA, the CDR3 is TGCGCCAGCGGATCGGGACAGAGAACTGAAGCTTTCTTT. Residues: CASGSGQRTEAFF.

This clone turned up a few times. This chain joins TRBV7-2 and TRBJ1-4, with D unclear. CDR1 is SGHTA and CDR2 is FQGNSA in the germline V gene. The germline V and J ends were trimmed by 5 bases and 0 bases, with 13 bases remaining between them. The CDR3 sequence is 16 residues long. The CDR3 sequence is CASSGSLAATNEKLFF. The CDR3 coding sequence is TGTGCCAGCAGCGGATCCCTAGCCGCAACTAATGAAAAACTGTTTTTT.

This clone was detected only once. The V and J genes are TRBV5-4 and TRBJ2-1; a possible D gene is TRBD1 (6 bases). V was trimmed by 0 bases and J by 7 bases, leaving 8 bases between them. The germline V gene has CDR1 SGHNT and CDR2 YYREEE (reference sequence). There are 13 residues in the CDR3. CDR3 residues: CASSLGGRNEQFF. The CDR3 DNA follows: TGTGCCAGCAGCTTGGGGGGGCGGAATGAGCAGTTCTTC.

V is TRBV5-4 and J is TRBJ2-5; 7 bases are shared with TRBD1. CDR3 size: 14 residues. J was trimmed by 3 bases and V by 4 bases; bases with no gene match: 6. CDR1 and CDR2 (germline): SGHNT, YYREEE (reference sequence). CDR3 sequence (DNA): TGTGCCAGCAGCCGCCAGACAGGGAAAGAGACCCAGTACTTC. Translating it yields CASSRQTGKETQYF. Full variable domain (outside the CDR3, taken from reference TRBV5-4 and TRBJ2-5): ETGVTQSPTHLIKTRGQQVTLRCSSQSGHNTVSWYQQALGQGPQFIFQYYREEENGRGNFPPRFSGLQFPNYSSELNVNALELDDSALYLCASSRQTGKETQYFGPGTRLLVL.

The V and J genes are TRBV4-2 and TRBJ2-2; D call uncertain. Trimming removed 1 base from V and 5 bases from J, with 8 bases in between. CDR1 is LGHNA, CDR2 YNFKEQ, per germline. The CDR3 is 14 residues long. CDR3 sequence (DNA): TGTGCCAGCAGCCAAGTAACTACTACCGGGGAGCTGTTTTTT. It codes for CASSQVTTTGELFF.

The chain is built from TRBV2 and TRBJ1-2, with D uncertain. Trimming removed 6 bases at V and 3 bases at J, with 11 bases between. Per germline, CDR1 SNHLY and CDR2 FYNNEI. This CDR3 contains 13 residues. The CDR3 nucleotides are TGTGCCAGCAGCGCGGCGGGCTACTATGGCTACACCTTC. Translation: CASSAAGYYGYTF. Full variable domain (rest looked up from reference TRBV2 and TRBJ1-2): EPEVTQTPSHQVTQMGQEVILRCVPISNHLYFYWYRQILGQKVEFLVSFYNNEISEKSEIFDDQFSVERPDGSNFTLKIRSTKLEDSAMYFCASSAAGYYGYTFGSGTRLTVV.

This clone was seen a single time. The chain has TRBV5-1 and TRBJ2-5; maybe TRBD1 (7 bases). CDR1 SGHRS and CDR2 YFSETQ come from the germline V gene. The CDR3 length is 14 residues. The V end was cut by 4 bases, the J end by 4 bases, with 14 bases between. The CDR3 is CASSRGRQGETQYF. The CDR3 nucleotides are TGCGCCAGCAGCCGGGGGCGACAGGGAGAGACCCAGTACTTC. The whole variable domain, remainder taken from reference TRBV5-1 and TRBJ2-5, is KAGVTQTPRYLIKTRGQQVTLSCSPISGHRSVSWYQQTPGQGLQFLFEYFSETQRNKGNFPGRFSGRQFSNSRSEMNVSTLELGDSALYLCASSRGRQGETQYFGPGTRLLVL.

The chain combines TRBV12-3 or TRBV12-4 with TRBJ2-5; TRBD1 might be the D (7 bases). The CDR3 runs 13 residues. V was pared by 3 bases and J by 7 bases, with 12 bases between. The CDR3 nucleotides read TGTGCCAGCAGTTTCAGTCAGGGGGGGACCCAGTACTTC. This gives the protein CASSFSQGGTQYF.

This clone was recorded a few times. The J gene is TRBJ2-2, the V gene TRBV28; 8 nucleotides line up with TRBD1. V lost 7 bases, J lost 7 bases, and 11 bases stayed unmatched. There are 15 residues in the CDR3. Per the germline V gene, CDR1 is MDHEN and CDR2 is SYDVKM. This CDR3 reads CASKSVDRAIGELFF. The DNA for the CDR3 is TGTGCCAGCAAAAGCGTGGACAGGGCGATCGGGGAGCTGTTTTTT.

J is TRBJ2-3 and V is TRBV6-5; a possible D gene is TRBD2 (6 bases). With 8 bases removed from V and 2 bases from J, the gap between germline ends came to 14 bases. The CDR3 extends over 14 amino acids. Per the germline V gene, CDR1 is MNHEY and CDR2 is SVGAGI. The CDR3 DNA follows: TGTGCCAGCCCTCTGGGAGGCTTCACAGATACGCAGTATTTT. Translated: CASPLGGFTDTQYF.

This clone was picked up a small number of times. The CDR3 is CASSLGAGYWQETQYF. The CDR3 DNA is TGTGCCAGCAGCTTAGGGGCAGGGTATTGGCAAGAGACCCAGTACTTC. The J gene is TRBJ2-5, the V gene TRBV7-9; D possibly corresponds to TRBD1 (5 bases). CDR1 SEHNR and CDR2 FQNEAQ come from the germline V gene (reference sequence). CDR3 length equals 16 residues. V shed 1 base and J shed 2 bases, with 14 bases lying between them. The full variable domain, completed using reference TRBV7-9 and TRBJ2-5, is DTGVSQNPRHKITKRGQNVTFRCDPISEHNRLYWYRQTLGQGPEFLTYFQNEAQLEKSRLLSDRFSAERPKGSFSTLEIQRTEQGDSAMYLCASSLGAGYWQETQYFGPGTRLLVL.